This record concerns one T cell receptor beta chain sequence. Profiled with immunoSEQ multiplex PCR; TCRdb holds only in-frame clones, not every one. The table lists 7,500 to 10,000 clones, around 80% of them singletons, with about 50% in the top ten. The data were taken from a study of T cell clones after liver transplantation. Between the trimmed V and J ends, which lost 2 bases and 0 bases, there was a span of 8 bases. Germline V CDR1 and CDR2: SGHNT, YYREEE (reference sequence). CDR3 length equals 14 residues. This specimen was CD8+ T cells from blood, taken at the 22-month timepoint. The V call is TRBV5-4, the J call TRBJ1-1, with a possible D match to TRBD1 (6 bases). The source is a human patient who received a liver transplant. Some T cells may originate from the graft donor. The CDR3 region is CASSLEGVNTEAFF. The CDR3 bases are TGTGCCAGCAGCTTAGAGGGGGTGAACACTGAAGCTTTCTTT.